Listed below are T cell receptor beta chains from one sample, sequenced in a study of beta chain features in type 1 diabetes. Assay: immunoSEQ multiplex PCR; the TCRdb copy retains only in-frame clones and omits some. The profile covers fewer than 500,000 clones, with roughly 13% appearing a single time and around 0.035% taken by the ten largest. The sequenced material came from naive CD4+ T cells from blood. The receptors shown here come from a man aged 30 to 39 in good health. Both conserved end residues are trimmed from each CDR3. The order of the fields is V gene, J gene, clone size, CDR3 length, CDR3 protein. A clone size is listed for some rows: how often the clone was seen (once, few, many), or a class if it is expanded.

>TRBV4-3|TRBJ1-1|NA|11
ASSQDRNTEAF
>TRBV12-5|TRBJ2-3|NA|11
ASGFSNTDTQY
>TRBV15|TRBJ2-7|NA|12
ATSRASGGYEQY
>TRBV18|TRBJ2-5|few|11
ASSPPSQETQY
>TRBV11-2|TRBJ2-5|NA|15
ASSLDLGRENRMTQY
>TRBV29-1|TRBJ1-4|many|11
SVGQGANEKLF
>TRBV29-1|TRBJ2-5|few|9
SVEDRETQY
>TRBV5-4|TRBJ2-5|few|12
ASSLEPEQETQY
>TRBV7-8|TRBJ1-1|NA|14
ASSLVGLRTNTEAF
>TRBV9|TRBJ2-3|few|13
ASSVGLAALDTQY
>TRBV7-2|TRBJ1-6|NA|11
ASSPQSGSPLH
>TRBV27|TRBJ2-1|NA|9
ASSVRTIWF
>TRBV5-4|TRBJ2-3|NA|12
ASSVGQVADTQY
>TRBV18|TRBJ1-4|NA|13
ASSPEQATNEKLF
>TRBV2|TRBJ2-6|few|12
ASRRSSGANVLT
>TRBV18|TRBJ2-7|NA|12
ASSLGVRNYEQY
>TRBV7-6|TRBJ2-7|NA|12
ASSGTGPWVEQY
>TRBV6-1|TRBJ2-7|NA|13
ASSVGTKRDREQY
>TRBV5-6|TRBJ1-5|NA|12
ASSLGGNREAQH
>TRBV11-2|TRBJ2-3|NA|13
ASTSRLAATDTQY
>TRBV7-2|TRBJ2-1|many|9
ASSYHNEQF
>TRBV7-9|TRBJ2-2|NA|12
ASSLASPTGELF
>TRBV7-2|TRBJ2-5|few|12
ASSLQSYQETQY
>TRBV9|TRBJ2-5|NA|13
ASSWGQGEQETQY
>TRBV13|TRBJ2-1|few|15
ASSLGRARRGYNEQF
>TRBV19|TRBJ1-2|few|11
ASSIGQIYGYT
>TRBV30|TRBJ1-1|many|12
AWNLGQANTEAF
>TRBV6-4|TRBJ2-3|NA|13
ASSVRDSSTDTQY
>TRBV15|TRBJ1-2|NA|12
ATNPTEGNYGYT
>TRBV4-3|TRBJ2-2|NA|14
ASSLRGVGNTGELF
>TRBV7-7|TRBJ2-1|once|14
ASSLYGDPSGNEQF
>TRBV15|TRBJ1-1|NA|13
ATSRDFGVNTEAF
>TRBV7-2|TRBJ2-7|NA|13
ASSLGFLAAHEQY
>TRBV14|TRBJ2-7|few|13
ASSRSGLATHEQY
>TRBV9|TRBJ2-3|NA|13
ASSYNTGAGDTQY
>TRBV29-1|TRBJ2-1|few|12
SVEEGGQGIEQF
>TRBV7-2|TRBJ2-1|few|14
ASSSGGSGHYNEQF
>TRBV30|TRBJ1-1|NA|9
AEVQLTEAF
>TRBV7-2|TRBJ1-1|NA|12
ASSPLTTKTEAF
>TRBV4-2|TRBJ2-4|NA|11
ASSQDRKNIQY
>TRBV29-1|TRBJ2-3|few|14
SVEVIRDRATDTQY
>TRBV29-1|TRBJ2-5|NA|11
SVLGRLSETQY
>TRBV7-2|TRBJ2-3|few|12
ASSRDGSTDTQY
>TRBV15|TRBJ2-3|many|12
ATSRLGSTDTQY
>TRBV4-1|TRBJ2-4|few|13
ASSHQDRTKNIQY
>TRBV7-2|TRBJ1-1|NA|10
ASSELWTSAF